This passage covers 20 T cell receptor beta chains from one sample sequenced in a study of technical replicates of blood from several donors. Sequenced by immunoSEQ multiplex PCR; TCRdb stores in-frame clones only, minus some. The table records about 95,000 clones, around 95% of them present only once. The sample comprised T cells isolated from PBMCs. The receptors stem from a human donor in good health.

The V call is TRBV18, the J call TRBJ2-1, with TRBD2 identical over 7 bases. The CDR3 sequence is 15 residues long. Germline V gene sequence: CDR1 KGHSH, CDR2 LQKENI. The J segment lost 4 bases and the V segment lost 5 bases, leaving 8 bases of the junction unmatched. The CDR3 bases are TGTGCCAGCTCATTAGCGGGTGCAAATTACAATGAGCAGTTCTTC. Translated, it gives CASSLAGANYNEQFF.

V usage is TRBV9 and J usage is TRBJ2-7; D is uncertain. V dropped 0 bases and J dropped 0 bases, with 7 bases sitting between them. Per the germline V gene, CDR1 is SGDLS and CDR2 is YYNGEE. The CDR3 covers 14 residues. The CDR3 region is CASSVGSSSYEQYF. CDR3 coding DNA: TGTGCCAGCAGCGTAGGCTCGAGCTCCTACGAGCAGTACTTC.

A word on this clone: Other DNA sequences within the sample encode an identical CDR3. This chain uses TRBV10-3 with TRBJ2-7; TRBD2 matches at 8 bases. Germline V gene lookup returns CDR1 ENHRY and CDR2 SYGVKD. This CDR3 is 12 amino acids long. Trimming took 8 bases from V and 4 from J; bases not matched to a gene: 4. The CDR3 protein is CAISERGYEQYF. Here the CDR3 DNA reads TGTGCCATCTCTGAGCGGGGGTACGAGCAGTACTTC.

The chain couples TRBV9 to TRBJ2-1; TRBD1 might be the D (6 bases). This CDR3 has 13 residues. Trimming removed 4 bases from V and 7 bases from J, with 12 bases in between. Germline V CDR1 and CDR2: SGDLS, YYNGEE. As DNA, the CDR3 is TGTGCCAGCAGCCCAACAGGACAGAATGAGCAGTTCTTC. Translating gives CASSPTGQNEQFF.

The chain joins TRBV5-8 to TRBJ2-5, with 8 bases identical to TRBD1. After removal of 1 base from V and 10 bases from J, the junction contained 9 bases not matched to a gene. The germline V gene encodes CDR1 SGHTS and CDR2 YDEGEE. The CDR3 sequence is 14 residues long. CDR3 nucleotides: TGTGCCAGCAGCTTGCGCCAGGGGGCGCGGGGCCAGTACTTC. This encodes CASSLRQGARGQYF.

This clone appeared a single time. The V call is TRBV21-1, the J call TRBJ1-1; the table calls TRBD1, which could not be checked here. TRBV21-1 is recorded as a pseudogene. This CDR3 comprises 13 residues. The chain's CDR3 is CASSKFRATEAFF. The DNA for the CDR3 is TGTGCCAGCAGCAAATTCAGGGCCACTGAAGCTTTCTTT.

This clone showed up just a few times. The V and J genes are TRBV9 and TRBJ1-1; 9 nucleotides agree with TRBD1. With V trimmed by 3 bases and J by 10 bases, 4 bases remained unmatched. CDR1 SGDLS and CDR2 YYNGEE come from the germline V gene. The CDR3 contains 12 residues. The CDR3 region is CASSGGQGLAFF. The DNA for the CDR3 is TGTGCCAGCAGCGGGGGACAGGGATTAGCTTTCTTT. The full variable domain, in which reference TRBV9 and TRBJ1-1 provide the parts outside the CDR3, is DSGVTQTPKHLITATGQRVTLRCSPRSGDLSVYWYQQSLDQGLQFLIQYYNGEERAKGNILERFSAQQFPDLHSELNLSSLELGDSALYFCASSGGQGLAFFGQGTRLTVV.

The chain links TRBV6-6 to TRBJ2-7, with TRBD1 matching 10 bases. This CDR3 contains 15 residues. The trim removed 10 bases at V and 2 bases at J, leaving 11 bases unmatched. Germline CDR1 MNHNY, CDR2 SVGAGI (reference sequence). Here the CDR3 DNA reads TGTGCCATTCGTAACCCCGGGACAGGGGCCTACGAGCAGTACTTC. Its translation is CAIRNPGTGAYEQYF.

This clone came up once. This sequence joins TRBV7-2 and TRBJ2-7, with D possibly TRBD2 on 5 matching bases. Germline V lookup: CDR1 SGHTA, CDR2 FQGNSA. This CDR3 has 14 amino acids. With 2 bases removed from V and 7 bases from J, the gap between germline ends came to 15 bases. CDR3 in amino acids: CASSLSGTGREQYF. The CDR3 region has the DNA TGTGCCAGCAGCTTAAGTGGAACGGGAAGGGAGCAGTACTTC.

V is TRBV10-1 and J is TRBJ2-3; 7 nucleotides agree with TRBD2. The CDR3 sequence is 17 residues long. Germline V gene data show CDR1 as WNHNN and CDR2 as SYGVQD (reference sequence). J was trimmed by 3 bases and V by 0 bases; bases with no gene match: 9. The CDR3 DNA reads as TGCGCCAGCAGTGAGTCAAGTTACGGTAGCGGGACAGATACGCAGTATTTT. Translation gives CASSESSYGSGTDTQYF.

The V gene is TRBV7-9, the J gene TRBJ2-5; 15 positions match TRBD2. This CDR3 is 17 amino acids long. V gave up 5 bases and J gave up 4 bases; unmatched junction bases: 8. Germline CDR1 reads SEHNR; CDR2 reads FQNEAQ (reference sequence). The CDR3 nucleotides are TGTGCCAGCAGCCCCGATAGGGGACTAGCGGGAGGAGAGACCCAGTACTTC. Translation gives CASSPDRGLAGGETQYF.

The chain employs TRBV27 and TRBJ1-3, with unresolved D. CDR3 size: 17 residues. From germline, CDR1 is MNHEY and CDR2 SMNVEV (reference sequence). With 6 bases removed from V and 0 bases from J, the gap between germline ends came to 18 bases. The CDR3 sequence: CASSPGGFRSSGNTIYF. The CDR3 DNA reads as TGTGCCAGCAGCCCGGGAGGGTTCCGAAGCTCTGGAAACACCATATATTTT.

The genes are TRBV11-3 and TRBJ2-7, with TRBD1 matching 7 bases. This CDR3 region has 14 residues. Germline V lookup: CDR1 SGHNT, CDR2 YENEEA. V lost 5 bases to trimming and J lost 2 bases; unmatched junction nucleotides: 6. CDR3 bases: TGTGCCAGCAGCCAAGCAGGGGGTCCCTACGAGCAGTACTTC. Translation gives CASSQAGGPYEQYF.

The chain combines TRBV19 with TRBJ2-1; 10 bases fit TRBD1. The length of the CDR3 is 15 residues. CDR1 and CDR2 (germline): LNHDA, SQIVND (reference sequence). Trimming removed 4 bases from V and 4 bases from J; junction bases left unmatched: 4. CDR3 bases: TGTGCCAGTAGTACCGGGACAGGGGCGTACAATGAGCAGTTCTTC. Protein product: CASSTGTGAYNEQFF.

V gene TRBV25-1 combines with J gene TRBJ2-2, with D tentatively TRBD1 (6 bases). CDR3 length: 17 amino acids. The V end lost 2 bases, the J end lost 0 bases, and 13 bases lay between the germline ends. The germline CDR1 and CDR2 sequences are MGHDK and SYGVNS. The CDR3 region is CASSEVRGFSNTGELFF. For the CDR3, the DNA is TGTGCCAGCAGTGAAGTGAGGGGGTTCTCGAACACCGGGGAGCTGTTTTTT.

The rearrangement joins TRBV30 to TRBJ1-1, with D possibly matching TRBD1 (5 bases). V lost 2 bases and J lost 13, with 14 bases in between. This CDR3 is built from 11 residues. Germline CDR1 reads GTSNPN; CDR2 reads SVGIG (reference sequence). The CDR3 DNA follows: TGTGCCTGGAGTTCCGGGACTGCGGTTTTCTTT. Protein sequence: CAWSSGTAVFF.

The chain links TRBV9 to TRBJ2-1, with 8 bases that match TRBD2. CDR1 and CDR2 (germline): SGDLS, YYNGEE. The CDR3 runs 15 residues. After removal of 0 bases from V and 6 bases from J, the junction contained 5 bases not matched to a gene. The CDR3 is CASSVAGGPSNEQFF. The DNA for the CDR3 is TGTGCCAGCAGCGTAGCGGGAGGGCCCTCCAATGAGCAGTTCTTC.

The genes are TRBV5-5 and TRBJ2-1; TRBD2 agrees at 9 bases. From germline, CDR1 is SGHKS and CDR2 YYEKEE (reference sequence). The junction had 18 bases not matched to a gene; V was cut back by 3 bases and J by 8 bases. The CDR3 has 18 amino acids. CDR3 sequence: CASSWGGASGIGSYEQFF. The CDR3 nucleotides are TGTGCCAGCAGCTGGGGGGGGGCTAGCGGGATTGGTAGCTATGAGCAGTTCTTC.

This clone was counted a single time. The V gene is TRBV5-4, the J gene TRBJ1-2, with 10 bases identical to TRBD1. V lost 0 bases and J lost 5; bases outside the gene matches: 4. Looked up from germline, CDR1 is SGHNT and CDR2 is YYREEE (reference sequence). The CDR3 has 15 amino acids. CDR3 sequence: CASSLGDRGLYGYTF. CDR3 DNA: TGTGCCAGCAGCTTGGGGGACAGGGGCCTATATGGCTACACCTTC.

The chain carries TRBV7-2 and TRBJ1-1; no definite D call. Per the germline V gene, CDR1 is SGHTA and CDR2 is FQGNSA. V lost 2 bases to trimming and J lost 1 base, with 14 bases between them. The CDR3 totals 16 residues. The DNA of the CDR3 is TGTGCCAGCAGCTTAAGAAGCGCAGCCGCGAACACTGAAGCTTTCTTT. It specifies CASSLRSAAANTEAFF.